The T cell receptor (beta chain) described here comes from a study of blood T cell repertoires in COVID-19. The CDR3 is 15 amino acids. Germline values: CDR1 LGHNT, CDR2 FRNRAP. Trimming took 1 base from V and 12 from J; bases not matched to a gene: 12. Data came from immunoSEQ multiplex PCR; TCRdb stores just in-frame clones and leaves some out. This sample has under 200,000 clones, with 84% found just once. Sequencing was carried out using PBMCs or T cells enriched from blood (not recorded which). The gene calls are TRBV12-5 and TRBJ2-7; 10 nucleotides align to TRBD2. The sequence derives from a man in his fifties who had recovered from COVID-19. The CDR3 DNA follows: TGTGCTAGTGGTTTGGACGACCCGGGGACTAGCGTTATGTACTTC. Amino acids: CASGLDDPGTSVMYF. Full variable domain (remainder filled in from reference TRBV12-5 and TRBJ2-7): DARVTQTPRHKVTEMGQEVTMRCQPILGHNTVFWYRQTMMQGLELLAYFRNRAPLDDSGMPKDRFSAEMPDATLATLKIQPSEPRDSAVYFCASGLDDPGTSVMYFGPGTRLTVT.